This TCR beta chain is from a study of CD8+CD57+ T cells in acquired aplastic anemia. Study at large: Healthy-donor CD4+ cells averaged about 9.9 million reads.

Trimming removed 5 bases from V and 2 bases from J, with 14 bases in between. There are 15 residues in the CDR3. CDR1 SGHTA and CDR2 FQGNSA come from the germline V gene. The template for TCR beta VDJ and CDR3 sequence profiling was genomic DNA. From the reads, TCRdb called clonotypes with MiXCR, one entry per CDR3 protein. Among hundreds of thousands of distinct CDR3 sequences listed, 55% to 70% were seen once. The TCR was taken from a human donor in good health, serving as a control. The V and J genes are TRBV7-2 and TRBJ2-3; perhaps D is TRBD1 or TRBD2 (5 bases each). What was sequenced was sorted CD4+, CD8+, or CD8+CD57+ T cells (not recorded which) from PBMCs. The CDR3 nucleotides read TGTGCCAGCAGCCCAAGGGACGGTAACACAGATACGCAGTATTTT. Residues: CASSPRDGNTDTQYF.